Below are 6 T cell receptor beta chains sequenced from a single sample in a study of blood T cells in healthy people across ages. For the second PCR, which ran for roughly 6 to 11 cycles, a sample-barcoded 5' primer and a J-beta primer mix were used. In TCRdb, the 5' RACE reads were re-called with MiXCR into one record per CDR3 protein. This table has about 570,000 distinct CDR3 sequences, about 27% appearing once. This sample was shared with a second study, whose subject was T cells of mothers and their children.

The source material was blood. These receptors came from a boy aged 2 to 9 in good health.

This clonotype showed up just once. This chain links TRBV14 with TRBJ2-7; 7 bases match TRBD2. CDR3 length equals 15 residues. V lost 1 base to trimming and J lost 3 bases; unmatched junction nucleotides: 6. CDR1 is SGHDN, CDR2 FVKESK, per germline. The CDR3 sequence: CASSQGWEGHYEQYF. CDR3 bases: TGTGCCAGCAGCCAAGGGTGGGAGGGCCACTACGAGCAGTACTTC.

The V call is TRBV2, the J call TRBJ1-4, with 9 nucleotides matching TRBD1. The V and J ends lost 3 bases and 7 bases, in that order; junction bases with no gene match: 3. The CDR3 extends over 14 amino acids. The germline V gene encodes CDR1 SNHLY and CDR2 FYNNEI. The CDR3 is CASSERTGVEKLFF. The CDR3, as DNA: TGTGCCAGCAGTGAGCGGACAGGGGTTGAAAAACTGTTTTTT.

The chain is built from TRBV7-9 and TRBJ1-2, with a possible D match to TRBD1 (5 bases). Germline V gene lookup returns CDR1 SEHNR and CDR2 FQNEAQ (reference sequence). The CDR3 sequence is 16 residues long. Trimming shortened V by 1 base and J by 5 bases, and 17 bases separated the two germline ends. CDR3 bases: TGTGCCAGCAGCTTAGGGGAACAGGCCTACCTTTATGGCTACACCTTC. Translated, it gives CASSLGEQAYLYGYTF.

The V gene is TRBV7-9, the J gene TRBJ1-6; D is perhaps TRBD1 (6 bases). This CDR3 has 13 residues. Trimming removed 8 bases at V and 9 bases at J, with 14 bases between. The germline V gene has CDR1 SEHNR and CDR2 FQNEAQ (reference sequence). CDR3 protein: CASRNREGSPLHF. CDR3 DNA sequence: TGTGCCAGCCGGAACAGGGAAGGTTCACCCCTCCACTTT.

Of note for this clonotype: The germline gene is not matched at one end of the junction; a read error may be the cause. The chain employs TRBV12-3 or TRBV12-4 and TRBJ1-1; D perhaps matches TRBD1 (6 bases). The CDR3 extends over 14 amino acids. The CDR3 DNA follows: TGTGCCACTATGAACGGGGGGCGAGGGACTGGAGCTTTCTTT. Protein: CATMNGGRGTGAFF.

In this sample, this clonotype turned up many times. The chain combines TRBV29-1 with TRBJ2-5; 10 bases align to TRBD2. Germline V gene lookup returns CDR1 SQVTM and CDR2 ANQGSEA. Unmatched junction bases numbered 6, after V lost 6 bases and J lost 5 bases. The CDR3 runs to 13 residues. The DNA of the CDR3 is TGCAGCGTGGGGACTAGCGTGTGGGAGACCCAGTACTTC. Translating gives CSVGTSVWETQYF.